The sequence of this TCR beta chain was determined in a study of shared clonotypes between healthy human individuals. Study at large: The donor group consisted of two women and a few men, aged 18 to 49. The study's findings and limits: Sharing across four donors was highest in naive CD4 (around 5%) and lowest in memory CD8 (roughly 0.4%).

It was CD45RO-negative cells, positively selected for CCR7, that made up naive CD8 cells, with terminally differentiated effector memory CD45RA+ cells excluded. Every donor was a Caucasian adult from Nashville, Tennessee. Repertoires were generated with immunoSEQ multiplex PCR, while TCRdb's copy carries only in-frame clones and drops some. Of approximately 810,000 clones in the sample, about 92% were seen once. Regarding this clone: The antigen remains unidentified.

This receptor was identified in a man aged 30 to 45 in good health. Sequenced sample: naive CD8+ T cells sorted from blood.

The CDR3 is CASSLSPVIYGYTF. CDR3 DNA: TGTGCCAGCAGCTTATCGCCGGTAATTTATGGCTACACCTTC. This rearrangement joins TRBV7-9 to TRBJ1-2; no clear D gene. Germline V lookup: CDR1 SEHNR, CDR2 FQNEAQ (reference sequence). The CDR3 has 14 residues. The V end lost 2 bases, the J end lost 5 bases, and 12 bases lay between the germline ends.